A single sample gave rise to the 17 T cell receptor beta chains below, sequenced in a study of beta chain features in type 1 diabetes. The isolated RNA, all of it, was reverse transcribed, so expressed TCRB transcripts were what got sequenced. Some clones are missing from TCRdb's copy, which holds only in-frame ones; the method was immunoSEQ multiplex PCR. The data contain approximately 44,000 clones, around 50% of them singletons. The sequencing sample was made of Tregs from blood. The source of these receptors is a woman aged 18-29 years in good health.

J is TRBJ2-5 and V is TRBV29-1; TRBD1 agrees at 9 bases. Judging by the DNA end, TRBJ2-7 fits better; the J call may be wrong. The CDR3 runs to 12 residues. Germline assignment: CDR1 SQVTM and CDR2 ANQGSEA. The CDR3, as DNA: TGCAGCGTTGACGGGGACAGGGACGAGCAGTACTTC. Its translation: CSVDGDRDEQYF.

In DNA, the CDR3 is TGTGCCAGCAGTAGGGACATTTATAATTCACCCCTCCACTTT. Its translation is CASSRDIYNSPLHF. The chain is built from TRBV6-6 and TRBJ1-6, with D maybe TRBD1 (6 bases). Germline-derived CDR1 and CDR2 are MNHNY and SVGAGI (reference sequence). Trimming removed 5 bases at V and 4 bases at J, with 9 bases between. The CDR3 runs to 14 residues.

Only a few counts were recorded for this clone. The chain is built from TRBV28 and TRBJ2-7; D unresolved. Germline values: CDR1 MDHEN, CDR2 SYDVKM. The V gene lost 6 bases and the J gene lost 6 bases, with 9 bases spanning the gap. The CDR3 sequence is 11 residues long. Here the CDR3 reads CASSLWLEQYF. The CDR3 nucleotides are TGTGCCAGCAGCTTGTGGCTCGAGCAGTACTTC.

The chain carries TRBV28 and TRBJ2-7; 9 bases agree with TRBD2. V lost 5 bases and J lost 0; bases outside the gene matches: 5. The germline gives CDR1 MDHEN, CDR2 SYDVKM. CDR3 length: 15 amino acids. CDR3 protein: CASSTPTSGSYEQYF. CDR3 coding DNA: TGTGCCAGCAGTACACCGACTAGCGGCTCCTACGAGCAGTACTTC. The full variable domain, rest sourced from reference TRBV28 and TRBJ2-7, is DVKVTQSSRYLVKRTGEKVFLECVQDMDHENMFWYRQDPGLGLRLIYFSYDVKMKEKGDIPEGYSVSREKKERFSLILESASTNQTSMYLCASSTPTSGSYEQYFGPGTRLTVT.

The CDR3 is CASTAGGLSTEAFF. In nucleotides, the CDR3 is TGTGCCAGCACGGCAGGGGGCTTAAGCACTGAAGCTTTCTTT. The chain couples TRBV6-1 to TRBJ1-1, with TRBD1 identical over 8 bases. This CDR3 contains 14 residues. Germline CDR1 reads MNHNS; CDR2 reads SASEGT. The V segment lost 7 bases and the J segment 4 bases; nucleotides outside the gene matches: 8.

The rearrangement joins TRBV7-9 to TRBJ2-7; D is possibly TRBD2 (6 bases). The V gene lost 5 bases and the J gene lost 2 bases, with 13 bases spanning the gap. The CDR3 loop spans 14 amino acids. Germline CDR1 and CDR2: SEHNR and FQNEAQ (reference sequence). This chain's CDR3 is CASSRDLPPYEQYF. CDR3 nucleotide sequence: TGTGCCAGCAGCCGGGACTTACCCCCCTACGAGCAGTACTTC.

The chain combines TRBV6-1 with TRBJ2-6, with no clear D. CDR3 length: 14 residues. V was shortened by 6 bases and J by 1 base, with 7 bases between the two germline ends. Germline V gene lookup returns CDR1 MNHNS and CDR2 SASEGT. CDR3 in amino acids: CASRPGSGANVLTF. The CDR3 nucleotides are TGTGCCAGCAGGCCAGGTTCTGGGGCCAACGTCCTGACTTTC.

V and J are TRBV7-2 and TRBJ2-2, with D perhaps TRBD1 (6 bases). Germline V gene sequence: CDR1 SGHTA, CDR2 FQGNSA. There are 16 residues in the CDR3. The V gene lost 3 bases and the J gene lost 0 bases, with 11 bases spanning the gap. The chain's CDR3 is CASSFPGTSNTGELFF. The DNA for the CDR3 is TGTGCCAGCAGCTTCCCCGGGACATCGAACACCGGGGAGCTGTTTTTT.

This chain links TRBV5-1 with TRBJ2-1; TRBD2 agrees at 10 bases. V lost 2 bases, J lost 9 bases, and 8 bases stayed unmatched. Germline CDR1 and CDR2: SGHRS and YFSETQ. CDR3 length: 15 amino acids. The CDR3 DNA is TGCGCCAGCAGCTTTGAGCTAGCGGGAGTGGGTGAGCAGTTCTTC. It encodes CASSFELAGVGEQFF.

The CDR3 coding sequence is TGTGCCAGCACCCCAGGGTACAGGGGAAACACCATATATTTT. Protein sequence: CASTPGYRGNTIYF. The chain combines TRBV6-5 with TRBJ1-3; D is possibly TRBD1 (5 bases). V lost 7 bases to trimming and J lost 4 bases, with 14 bases between them. Germline loops: CDR1 MNHEY, CDR2 SVGAGI. The CDR3 consists of 14 residues.

This clone was detected only a few times. V and J are TRBV18 and TRBJ2-6; D gene ambiguous. Germline V lookup: CDR1 KGHSH, CDR2 LQKENI. CDR3 length: 16 amino acids. V was pared by 4 bases and J by 0 bases, with 10 bases between. The CDR3 nucleotides are TGTGCCAGCTCACTGACGGCGGACTCTGGGGCCAACGTCCTGACTTTC. It is translated as CASSLTADSGANVLTF.

The genes are TRBV19 and TRBJ2-1; 8 positions agree with TRBD1. The CDR3 is 13 amino acids. The germline gives CDR1 LNHDA, CDR2 SQIVND (reference sequence). The V segment lost 8 bases and the J segment 4 bases; nucleotides outside the gene matches: 4. The CDR3 DNA sequence: TGTGCCAGTCGGACAGGGATGTACAATGAGCAGTTCTTC. It encodes CASRTGMYNEQFF.

The chain has TRBV5-1 and TRBJ2-6, with D perhaps matching TRBD2 (5 bases). The CDR3 is 20 amino acids. V lost 4 bases, J lost 1 base, and 24 bases lay in between. Germline-derived CDR1 and CDR2 are SGHRS and YFSETQ. CDR3 nucleotides: TGCGCCAGCAGCCCCCACCGGGGTACTTTCCCTTTATCTGGGGCCAACGTCCTGACTTTC. It translates to CASSPHRGTFPLSGANVLTF.

This chain links TRBV7-2 with TRBJ2-5, with TRBD2 as a possible D gene (5 bases). Trimming took off 2 bases at V and 4 bases at J, with 14 bases between the two ends. Germline assignment: CDR1 SGHTA and CDR2 FQGNSA. This CDR3 spans 15 amino acids. The CDR3 DNA sequence: TGTGCCAGCAGCTTACCCCCCGGACTGGGAGAGACCCAGTACTTC. Translating gives CASSLPPGLGETQYF.

There are a few counts of this clone. DNA of the CDR3: TGTGCCAGCAGTTACTCGGCGCGGGAAGAGACCCAGTACTTC. Translating it yields CASSYSAREETQYF. The rearrangement links TRBV6-5 to TRBJ2-5; TRBD2 is a possible D gene (5 bases). Germline CDR1 MNHEY, CDR2 SVGAGI. V was shortened by 0 bases and J by 3 bases, with 8 bases between the two germline ends. This CDR3 has 14 amino acids.

This chain joins TRBV30 and TRBJ2-5; 7 bases map to TRBD2. From germline, CDR1 is GTSNPN and CDR2 SVGIG (reference sequence). After removal of 5 bases from V and 6 bases from J, the junction contained 12 bases not matched to a gene. The CDR3 contains 14 residues. The CDR3 coding sequence is TGTGCCTGGGCCCCTATTCTAGCGGTGAAGACCCAGTACTTC. Translation: CAWAPILAVKTQYF.

The CDR3 here is CASSDPWAYEQYF. CDR3 nucleotides: TGTGCCAGCAGTGACCCTTGGGCATACGAGCAGTACTTC. V gene TRBV6-5 combines with J gene TRBJ2-7; D call uncertain. Germline V gene lookup returns CDR1 MNHEY and CDR2 SVGAGI. V was cut by 5 bases and J by 4 bases, with 12 bases left in between. There are 13 residues in the CDR3.